The clone carrying this T cell receptor beta chain was seen just once. Original processing notes: Amplifying reference gene primers gave estimates of nucleated cell counts. Generated by immunoSEQ multiplex PCR, the TCRdb table keeps only in-frame clones and is missing some. D and trimming come from the DNA, and the V and J calls and clone size come from that table. This sample has about 140,000 clones, with 84% found just once. The data stem from a study of blood T cell repertoires in COVID-19. Study in general: Sites across the United States, Italy and Spain contributed samples from acute and convalescent COVID-19.

The CDR3 is 19 residues long. The receptor was isolated from a woman in her sixties or seventies with acute or convalescent COVID-19. This rearrangement joins TRBV21-1 to TRBJ1-5; TRBD1, the table's D call, was not compared with the DNA. TRBV21-1 is recorded as a pseudogene. The specimen sequenced was peripheral blood. In DNA form, the CDR3 reads TGTGCCAGCAGCAAACAAAGGGGGTCGGACAGAGATAGCAATCAGCCCCAGCATTTT. As protein: CASSKQRGSDRDSNQPQHF.